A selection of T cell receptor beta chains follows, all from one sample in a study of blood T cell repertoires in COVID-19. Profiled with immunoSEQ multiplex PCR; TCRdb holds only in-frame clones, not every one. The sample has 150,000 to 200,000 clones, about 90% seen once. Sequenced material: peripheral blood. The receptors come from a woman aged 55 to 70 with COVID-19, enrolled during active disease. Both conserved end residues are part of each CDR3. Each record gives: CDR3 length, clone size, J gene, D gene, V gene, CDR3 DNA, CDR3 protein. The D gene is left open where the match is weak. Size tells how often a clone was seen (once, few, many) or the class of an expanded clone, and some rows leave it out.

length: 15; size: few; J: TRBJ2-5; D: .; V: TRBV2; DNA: TGTGCCAGCAGGGACTTGTCTATTGACCAAGAGACCCAGTACTTC; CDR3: CASRDLSIDQETQYF
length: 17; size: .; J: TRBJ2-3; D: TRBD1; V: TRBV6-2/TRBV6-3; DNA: TGTGCCAGCAGTTCGGGACAGGGATCCCCCCTCACAGATACGCAGTATTTT; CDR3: CASSSGQGSPLTDTQYF
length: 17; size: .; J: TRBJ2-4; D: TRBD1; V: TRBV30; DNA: TGTGCCTGGAGCGAAGGACAGGGATGGGGGGCCAAAAACATTCAGTACTTC; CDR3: CAWSEGQGWGAKNIQYF
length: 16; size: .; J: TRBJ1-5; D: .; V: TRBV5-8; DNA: TGTGCCAGCAGCTTGGATAGGGGCTATAGCAATCAGCCCCAGCATTTT; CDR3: CASSLDRGYSNQPQHF
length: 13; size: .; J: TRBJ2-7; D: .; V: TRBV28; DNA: TGTGCCAGTATGGGACTCTCAACCTACGAGCAGTACTTC; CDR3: CASMGLSTYEQYF
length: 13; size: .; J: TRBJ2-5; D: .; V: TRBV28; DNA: TGTGCCAGCAACGACAGGTTACAAGAGACCCAGTACTTC; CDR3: CASNDRLQETQYF
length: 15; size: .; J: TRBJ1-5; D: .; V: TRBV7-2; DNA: TGTGCCAGCAGCTTAGTAATCAGGCACAATCAGCCCCAGCATTTT; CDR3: CASSLVIRHNQPQHF
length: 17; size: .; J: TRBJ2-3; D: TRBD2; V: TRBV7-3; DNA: TGTGCCAGCAGCTCCTCCCGTGCTAGCGGGATTGTTGATACGCAGTATTTT; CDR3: CASSSSRASGIVDTQYF
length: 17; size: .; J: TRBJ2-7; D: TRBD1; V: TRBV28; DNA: TGTGCCAGCAGAACTATTCAGGGGGCCCTCCCCTTTTACGAGCAGTACTTC; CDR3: CASRTIQGALPFYEQYF
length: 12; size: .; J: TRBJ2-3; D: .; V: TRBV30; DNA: TGTGCCTGGAGTCTTGTCTCAGATACGCAGTATTTT; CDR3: CAWSLVSDTQYF
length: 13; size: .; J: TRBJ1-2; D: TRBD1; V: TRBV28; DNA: TGTGCCACCCGGACAGGGGGAAACTATGGCTACACCTTC; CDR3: CATRTGGNYGYTF
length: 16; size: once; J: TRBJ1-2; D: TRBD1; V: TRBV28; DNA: TGTGCCAGCAGGAGTAGAAGGGACAGGGCTAGCTATGGCTACACCTTC; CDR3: CASRSRRDRASYGYTF
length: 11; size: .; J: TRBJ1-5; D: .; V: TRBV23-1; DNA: TGCGCCAGCAAGGGGCGTCAGCCCCAGCATTTT; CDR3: CASKGRQPQHF
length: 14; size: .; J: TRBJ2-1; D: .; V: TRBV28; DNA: TGTGCCAGCAGCCTAGGACTTCCCTACAATGAGCAGTTCTTC; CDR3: CASSLGLPYNEQFF
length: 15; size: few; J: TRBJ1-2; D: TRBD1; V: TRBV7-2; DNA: TGTGCCAGCAGCCCGGGGACAGGGGGTGCCTATGGCTACACCTTC; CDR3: CASSPGTGGAYGYTF
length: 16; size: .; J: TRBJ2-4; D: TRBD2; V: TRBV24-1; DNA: TGTGCCACCAGTACGCTAGCGGGAGAGGGCAAAAACATTCAGTACTTC; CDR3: CATSTLAGEGKNIQYF
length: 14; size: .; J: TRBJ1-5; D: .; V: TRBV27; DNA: TGTGCCAGCGGCCTGAGGGTGGGCAATCAGCCCCAGCATTTT; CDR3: CASGLRVGNQPQHF